Sequencing of this T cell receptor (beta chain) was carried out in a study of Tregs in tolerant kidney transplant recipients. About the research overall: Sorting used antibodies to exclude donor cells. Overall study results and limits: Activated donor B cell expansion appeared to reveal the most relevant donor-specific TCRbeta repertoire. Findings come from small patient numbers and require larger validation.

From germline, CDR1 is LGHNA and CDR2 YNFKEQ. The CDR3 spans 15 residues. Trimming pared 1 base from V and 5 bases from J, leaving 12 bases between. Concerning this clone: The antigen remains undetermined.

TCRdb's table, derived via immunoSEQ multiplex PCR, lists solely in-frame clones and lacks some. In the table there are approximately 17,000 clones, about 61% of which are singletons. The sample was Tregs from blood cultured with allogeneic cells. The TCR comes from a human donor in good health. V and J are TRBV4-2 and TRBJ1-5, with D hard to call. The CDR3 DNA is TGTGCCAGCAGCCAAGGGGTACAGTGGGATCAGCCCCAGCATTTT. Translating it yields CASSQGVQWDQPQHF.